This T cell receptor (beta chain) stems from a study of T cell responses to AZD1222 COVID-19 vaccine. Germline V CDR1 and CDR2: SGHDN, FVKESK. Trimming shortened V by 0 bases and J by 6 bases, and 11 bases separated the two germline ends. The CDR3 has 14 residues. Clones were sequenced by immunoSEQ multiplex PCR, and TCRdb holds only the in-frame ones, with some missing. The table shows tens of thousands of clones, with nearly 90% occurring only once. V is TRBV14 and J is TRBJ1-2; the D is unclear. Sequencing used peripheral blood, obtained on day 0 of AZD1222 vaccination. This receptor was taken from an adult in good health. The chain's CDR3 is CASSQDPGRDGYTF. CDR3 DNA: TGTGCCAGCAGCCAAGACCCAGGACGGGATGGCTACACCTTC.